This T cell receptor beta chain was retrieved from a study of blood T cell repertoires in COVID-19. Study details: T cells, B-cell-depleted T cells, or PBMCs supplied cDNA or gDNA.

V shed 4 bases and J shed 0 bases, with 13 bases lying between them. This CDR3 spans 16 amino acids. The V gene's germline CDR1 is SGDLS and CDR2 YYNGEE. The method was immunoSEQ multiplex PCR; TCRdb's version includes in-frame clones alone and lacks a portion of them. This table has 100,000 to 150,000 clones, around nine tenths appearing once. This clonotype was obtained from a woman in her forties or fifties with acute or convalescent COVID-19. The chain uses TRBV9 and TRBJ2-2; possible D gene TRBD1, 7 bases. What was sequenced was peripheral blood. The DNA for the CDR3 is TGTGCCAGCAGCTCCCGCGGGACAGCGAACACCGGGGAGCTGTTTTTT. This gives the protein CASSSRGTANTGELFF.